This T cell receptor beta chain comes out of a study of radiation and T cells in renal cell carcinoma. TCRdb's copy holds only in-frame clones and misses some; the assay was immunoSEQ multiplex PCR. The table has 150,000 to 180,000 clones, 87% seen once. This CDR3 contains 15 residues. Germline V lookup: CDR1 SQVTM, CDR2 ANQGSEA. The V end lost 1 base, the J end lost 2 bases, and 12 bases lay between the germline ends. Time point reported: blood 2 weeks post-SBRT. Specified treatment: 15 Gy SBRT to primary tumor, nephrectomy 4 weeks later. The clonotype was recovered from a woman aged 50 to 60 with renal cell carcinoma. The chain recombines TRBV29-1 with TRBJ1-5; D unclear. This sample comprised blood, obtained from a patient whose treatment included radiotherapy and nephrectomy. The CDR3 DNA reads TGCAGCGTTGAAGTTGGCGCAGGAGGCAATCAGCCCCAGCATTTT. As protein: CSVEVGAGGNQPQHF.